This is a list of T cell receptor beta chains from one sample in a study of blood T cells in healthy people across ages. TCRdb fed the 5' RACE reads into MiXCR, producing one record per CDR3 protein. This table has more than 1,400,000 distinct CDR3 sequences, approximately 42% appearing once. The sequencing sample was made of blood. All receptors come from a woman under 30 in good health. The CDR3 runs from the conserved cysteine through the conserved F or W. The order of the fields is D gene, V gene, J gene, clone size, CDR3 protein, CDR3 DNA. A D gene is named only where the DNA matches it firmly. Size tells how often a clone was seen (once, few, many) or the class of an expanded clone, and some rows leave it out.

D gene: .; V gene: TRBV7-8; J gene: TRBJ1-6; clone size: .; CDR3 protein: CASSLARGSWSPLHF; CDR3 DNA: TGTGCCAGCAGCTTAGCACGGGGAAGTTGGTCACCCCTCCACTTT
D gene: TRBD1; V gene: TRBV18; J gene: TRBJ1-2; clone size: .; CDR3 protein: CASSPTTGGYYGYTF; CDR3 DNA: TGTGCCAGCTCACCCACGACAGGGGGCTACTATGGCTACACCTTC
D gene: .; V gene: TRBV6-6; J gene: TRBJ1-2; clone size: few; CDR3 protein: CASSYVQTYGYTF; CDR3 DNA: TGTGCCAGCAGTTACGTACAGACCTATGGCTACACCTTC
D gene: TRBD2; V gene: TRBV29-1; J gene: TRBJ2-3; clone size: .; CDR3 protein: CSVAAGGPGNTQNF; CDR3 DNA: TGCAGCGTTGCAGCGGGAGGGCCGGGGAATACGCAGAATTTT
D gene: .; V gene: TRBV5-1; J gene: TRBJ2-7; clone size: .; CDR3 protein: CASSLISRGYNEQYF; CDR3 DNA: TGCGCCAGCAGCTTGATCTCCAGGGGATACAATGAGCAGTACTTC
D gene: .; V gene: TRBV6-5; J gene: TRBJ2-7; clone size: .; CDR3 protein: CTSSYSRAFGYEQYF; CDR3 DNA: TGTACCAGCAGTTACTCGAGGGCCTTCGGCTACGAGCAGTACTTC
D gene: TRBD2; V gene: TRBV3-1; J gene: TRBJ2-3; clone size: .; CDR3 protein: CASSLRTSGTTDTQYF; CDR3 DNA: TGTGCCAGCAGCCTGAGGACTAGCGGGACCACAGATACGCAGTATTTT
D gene: .; V gene: TRBV2; J gene: TRBJ2-5; clone size: .; CDR3 protein: CASTPASFGGTQYF; CDR3 DNA: TGTGCCAGCACTCCAGCTAGTTTTGGTGGGACCCAGTACTTC
D gene: TRBD2; V gene: TRBV11-1; J gene: TRBJ2-7; clone size: .; CDR3 protein: CASSTSAVGLAGLLDGGGAYEQYF; CDR3 DNA: TGTGCCAGCAGCACATCAGCCGTCGGACTAGCGGGACTCCTCGACGGCGGGGGCGCCTACGAGCAGTACTTC
D gene: TRBD1; V gene: TRBV7-9; J gene: TRBJ1-2; clone size: .; CDR3 protein: CASSTQGGNYGYTF; CDR3 DNA: TGTGCCAGCAGCACACAGGGGGGTAACTATGGCTACACCTTC